This is a list of T cell receptor beta chains from one sample in a study of blood T cell repertoires in COVID-19. The data were produced by immunoSEQ multiplex PCR, yet TCRdb's version contains in-frame clones alone and is incomplete. This table has roughly 240,000 clones, 83% appearing once. Sequencing was done on a sample of PBMCs or T cells enriched from blood (not recorded which). Source of these receptors: a middle-aged woman who had been exposed to COVID-19. CDR3s include the opening cysteine and the closing phenylalanine or tryptophan. The order of the fields is J gene, D gene, V gene, clone size, CDR3 DNA, CDR3 protein. The D gene is left open where the match is weak. Rows may omit the clone size; those that give it use once, few, many or a size class.

J: TRBJ1-2
D: TRBD1
V: TRBV19
size: -
DNA: TGTGCCAGTAGTATAGGTCGGACAGGGGGCAACTATGGCTACACCTTC
CDR3: CASSIGRTGGNYGYTF

J: TRBJ2-4
D: -
V: TRBV19
size: -
DNA: TGTGCCAGTCGGGAGCTTCTAGCCAAAAACATTCAGTACTTC
CDR3: CASRELLAKNIQYF

J: TRBJ2-1
D: TRBD2
V: TRBV3-1/TRBV3-2
size: once
DNA: TGTGCCAGCAGCCAAATCTCGGGGGGGTCTAGGAATGAGCAGTTCTTC
CDR3: CASSQISGGSRNEQFF

J: TRBJ1-6
D: TRBD1
V: TRBV7-9
size: -
DNA: TGTGCCAGCAGGTCGGACAGGGAGGTACCCCTCCACTTT
CDR3: CASRSDREVPLHF

J: TRBJ2-5
D: TRBD2
V: TRBV13
size: once
DNA: TGTGCCAGCAGCACAAAAGCGGGGGGGCAAGGGGAGACCCAGTACTTC
CDR3: CASSTKAGGQGETQYF

J: TRBJ1-2
D: TRBD1
V: TRBV29-1
size: few
DNA: TGCAGCGTTGAAGATACAGGGGCCCACTATGGCTACACCTTC
CDR3: CSVEDTGAHYGYTF

J: TRBJ2-2
D: TRBD2
V: TRBV5-6
size: once
DNA: TGTGCCAGCAGCTTGGAACTAGCGGGTTCCGGCACCGGGGAGCTGTTTTTT
CDR3: CASSLELAGSGTGELFF

J: TRBJ1-2
D: TRBD1
V: TRBV27
size: -
DNA: TGTGCCAGCAGTCCAGCGGGACAGGGGGCCCCTCCTTATGGCTACACCTTC
CDR3: CASSPAGQGAPPYGYTF

J: TRBJ1-2
D: -
V: TRBV5-8
size: -
DNA: TGTGCCAGCAGCCCGGGAACCCCCGACGGCTACACCTTC
CDR3: CASSPGTPDGYTF

J: TRBJ2-1
D: -
V: TRBV5-6
size: -
DNA: TGTGCCAGCAGCTTGGGCCTCGGTAATGAGCAGTTCTTC
CDR3: CASSLGLGNEQFF

J: TRBJ2-3
D: TRBD1
V: TRBV24-1
size: -
DNA: TGTGCCACCAGTGATTCACAGGGGGCTGAGACAGATACGCAGTATTTT
CDR3: CATSDSQGAETDTQYF

J: TRBJ2-7
D: -
V: TRBV5-4
size: -
DNA: TGTGCCAGCAGCTCGGACTCGCGGAGCTACGAGCAGTACTTC
CDR3: CASSSDSRSYEQYF

J: TRBJ2-7
D: TRBD1
V: TRBV9
size: -
DNA: TGTGCCAGCAGCGTAGGAGGGACAGGTTCCTACGAGCAGTACTTC
CDR3: CASSVGGTGSYEQYF

J: TRBJ1-1
D: -
V: TRBV4-1
size: -
DNA: TGCGCCAGCAGCCAAACGGGGGAGGCGAACACTGAAGCTTTCTTT
CDR3: CASSQTGEANTEAFF

J: TRBJ2-2
D: TRBD1
V: TRBV30
size: -
DNA: TGTGCCTGGACACGGACAGGGAACACCGGGGAGCTGTTTTTT
CDR3: CAWTRTGNTGELFF

J: TRBJ1-5
D: TRBD1
V: TRBV24-1
size: -
DNA: TGTGCCACCAGTGCCCGGGACAGGGGGAATAGCAATCAGCCCCAGCATTTT
CDR3: CATSARDRGNSNQPQHF

J: TRBJ2-5
D: -
V: TRBV6-1
size: -
DNA: TGTGCCAGCAGTGAAGGTAACGGGGGAGAGACCCAGTACTTC
CDR3: CASSEGNGGETQYF

J: TRBJ1-4
D: -
V: TRBV10-1
size: -
DNA: TGCGCCACCGCCCAGGGTTCTAATGAAAAACTGTTTTTT
CDR3: CATAQGSNEKLFF

J: TRBJ1-1
D: TRBD1
V: TRBV29-1
size: -
DNA: TGCAGCGCCAGGGACAGGGTGAACACTGAAGCTTTCTTT
CDR3: CSARDRVNTEAFF

J: TRBJ1-5
D: -
V: TRBV23-1
size: -
DNA: TGCGCCAGCACCCTGAGACTAATCAATCAGCCCCAGCATTTT
CDR3: CASTLRLINQPQHF

J: TRBJ1-2
D: TRBD1
V: TRBV19
size: -
DNA: TGTGCCAGTAGTCTCAACCAAGGGACAGTAGCTAACTATGGCTACACCTTC
CDR3: CASSLNQGTVANYGYTF

J: TRBJ2-5
D: TRBD2
V: TRBV5-4
size: -
DNA: TGTGCCAGCAGCCCAAGGACTAGCGGGGGAGAGACCCAGTACTTC
CDR3: CASSPRTSGGETQYF

J: TRBJ2-1
D: -
V: TRBV7-6
size: -
DNA: TGTGCCAGCAGCTTAAGTCCGGGGGCCTACAATGAGCAGTTCTTC
CDR3: CASSLSPGAYNEQFF

J: TRBJ2-7
D: TRBD1
V: TRBV3-1/TRBV3-2
size: -
DNA: TGTGCCAGCAGCCAAGGATTCCCGGGACAGGGAGTCGAGCAGTACTTC
CDR3: CASSQGFPGQGVEQYF

J: TRBJ2-3
D: -
V: TRBV7-4
size: -
DNA: TGTGCCAGCAACCCCCGGACTGGCGGGGACTTGGGGGATACGCAGTATTTT
CDR3: CASNPRTGGDLGDTQYF

J: TRBJ1-6
D: -
V: TRBV19
size: -
DNA: TGTGCCAGTAGTGACAGACAGAGAAGCTCCTATAATTCACCCCTCCACTTT
CDR3: CASSDRQRSSYNSPLHF

J: TRBJ2-3
D: -
V: TRBV4-3
size: -
DNA: TGCGCCAGCAGCCAAGATCGGGGGAGCACAGATACGCAGTATTTT
CDR3: CASSQDRGSTDTQYF

J: TRBJ2-2
D: -
V: TRBV2
size: -
DNA: TGTGCCAGCAGCGAAATTCCGTCAGGGGGGGAGCTGTTTTTT
CDR3: CASSEIPSGGELFF

J: TRBJ2-7
D: TRBD1
V: TRBV2
size: -
DNA: TGTGCCAGCAAGACCGGGACAGGGTATGGCGAGCAGTACTTC
CDR3: CASKTGTGYGEQYF

J: TRBJ2-7
D: TRBD1
V: TRBV27
size: -
DNA: TGTGCCAGCAGTTTCACCGTGGACAGGGGGGATTACGAGCAGTACTTC
CDR3: CASSFTVDRGDYEQYF

J: TRBJ1-6
D: TRBD1
V: TRBV5-1
size: -
DNA: TGCGCCAGCAGCTTGGCAGGGGGCATGGATTCACCCCTCCACTTT
CDR3: CASSLAGGMDSPLHF

J: TRBJ2-3
D: -
V: TRBV7-2
size: -
DNA: TGTGCCAGCAGCTTAGCGGCCAGATTCACAGATACGCAGTATTTT
CDR3: CASSLAARFTDTQYF

J: TRBJ2-7
D: -
V: TRBV5-4
size: -
DNA: TGTGCCAGCAGGCCCGTGGGAGCTCTCTACGAGCAGTACTTC
CDR3: CASRPVGALYEQYF

J: TRBJ2-5
D: TRBD2
V: TRBV7-2
size: -
DNA: TGTGCCAGCAGCCGTAGCGGGGGGGGAAGAGAGACCCAGTACTTC
CDR3: CASSRSGGGRETQYF

J: TRBJ1-3
D: TRBD1
V: TRBV5-1
size: -
DNA: TGCGCCAGCAGCCCGGAGGGGGCGCGTGGAAACACCATATATTTT
CDR3: CASSPEGARGNTIYF

J: TRBJ2-1
D: TRBD2
V: TRBV9
size: -
DNA: TGTGCCAGCAGCCCTGCTCCTAGCGGTGGGGACAATGAGCAGTTCTTC
CDR3: CASSPAPSGGDNEQFF

J: TRBJ1-1
D: TRBD1
V: TRBV18
size: -
DNA: TGTGCCAGCTCACCAACGACAGGGGGATATTTAGAAGCTTTCTTT
CDR3: CASSPTTGGYLEAFF

J: TRBJ2-7
D: -
V: TRBV28
size: -
DNA: TGTGCCATCCTTCCACCGACGGGCTCCTACGAGCAGTACTTC
CDR3: CAILPPTGSYEQYF

J: TRBJ1-1
D: -
V: TRBV5-1
size: -
DNA: TGCGCCAGCAGCCCGAGGCTAGAAAACACTGAAGCTTTCTTT
CDR3: CASSPRLENTEAFF

J: TRBJ2-7
D: TRBD2
V: TRBV4-2
size: -
DNA: TGTGCCAGCAGCCAAGTAGGCGGGGGGGCAAATGAGCAGTACTTC
CDR3: CASSQVGGGANEQYF

J: TRBJ2-3
D: TRBD2
V: TRBV11-2
size: -
DNA: TGTGCCAGCAGCATGACCCCCGGGGGGGATACGCAGTATTTT
CDR3: CASSMTPGGDTQYF

J: TRBJ2-2
D: -
V: TRBV4-1
size: -
DNA: TGCGCCAGCAGCCAACCTTTAACGAACACCGGGGAGCTGTTTTTT
CDR3: CASSQPLTNTGELFF

J: TRBJ1-6
D: -
V: TRBV27
size: few
DNA: TGTGCCAGCAGTTCCGGACTCCAGGGGAATTCACCCCTCCACTTT
CDR3: CASSSGLQGNSPLHF

J: TRBJ1-4
D: -
V: TRBV3-1/TRBV3-2
size: -
DNA: TGTGCCAGCACCCATCGGGCTAATGAAAAACTGTTTTTT
CDR3: CASTHRANEKLFF

J: TRBJ1-3
D: TRBD1
V: TRBV6-5
size: -
DNA: TGTGCCAGCAGGGGACAGGGAAGGTTAAACACCATATATTTT
CDR3: CASRGQGRLNTIYF

J: TRBJ2-7
D: -
V: TRBV18
size: -
DNA: TGTGCCAGCTCACCACCCCCAGGGACCTACGAGCAGTACTTC
CDR3: CASSPPPGTYEQYF

J: TRBJ2-3
D: TRBD1
V: TRBV7-2
size: -
DNA: TGTGCCAGCAGCTTACCCTCTTACAGGGGGCGCAACACAGATACGCAGTATTTT
CDR3: CASSLPSYRGRNTDTQYF